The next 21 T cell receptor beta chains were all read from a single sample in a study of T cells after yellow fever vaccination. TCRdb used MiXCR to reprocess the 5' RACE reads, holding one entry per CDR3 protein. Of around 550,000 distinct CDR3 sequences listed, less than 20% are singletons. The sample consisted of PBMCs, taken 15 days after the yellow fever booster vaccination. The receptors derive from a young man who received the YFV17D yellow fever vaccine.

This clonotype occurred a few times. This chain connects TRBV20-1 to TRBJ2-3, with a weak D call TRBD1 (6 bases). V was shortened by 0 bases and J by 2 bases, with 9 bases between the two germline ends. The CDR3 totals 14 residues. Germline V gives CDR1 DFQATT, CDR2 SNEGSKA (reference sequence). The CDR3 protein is CSARETGVTDTQYF. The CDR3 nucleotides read TGCAGTGCTAGAGAGACAGGAGTCACAGATACGCAGTATTTT.

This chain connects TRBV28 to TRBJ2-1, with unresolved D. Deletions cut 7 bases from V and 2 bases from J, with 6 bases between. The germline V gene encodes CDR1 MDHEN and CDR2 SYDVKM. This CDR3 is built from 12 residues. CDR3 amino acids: CASTGTYNEQFF. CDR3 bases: TGTGCCAGCACCGGCACCTACAATGAGCAGTTCTTC.

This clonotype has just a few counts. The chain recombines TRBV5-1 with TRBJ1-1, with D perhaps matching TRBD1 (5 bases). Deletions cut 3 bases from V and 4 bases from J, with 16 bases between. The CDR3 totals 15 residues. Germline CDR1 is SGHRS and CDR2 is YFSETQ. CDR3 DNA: TGCGCCAGCAGCTCCTCCCAGGGTTTTGGCACTGAAGCTTTCTTT. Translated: CASSSSQGFGTEAFF.

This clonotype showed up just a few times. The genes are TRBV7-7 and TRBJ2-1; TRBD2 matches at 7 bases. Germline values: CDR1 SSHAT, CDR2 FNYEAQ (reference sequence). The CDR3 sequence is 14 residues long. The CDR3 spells CAVGVAGVVNEQFF. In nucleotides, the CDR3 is TGTGCGGTAGGGGTGGCGGGAGTAGTCAATGAGCAGTTCTTC.

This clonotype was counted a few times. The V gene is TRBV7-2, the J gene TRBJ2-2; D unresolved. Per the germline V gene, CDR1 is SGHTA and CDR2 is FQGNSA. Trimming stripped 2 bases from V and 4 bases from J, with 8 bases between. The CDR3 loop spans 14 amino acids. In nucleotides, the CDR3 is TGTGCCAGCAGCTTACTCCAGTCCACCGGGGAGCTGTTTTTT. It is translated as CASSLLQSTGELFF.

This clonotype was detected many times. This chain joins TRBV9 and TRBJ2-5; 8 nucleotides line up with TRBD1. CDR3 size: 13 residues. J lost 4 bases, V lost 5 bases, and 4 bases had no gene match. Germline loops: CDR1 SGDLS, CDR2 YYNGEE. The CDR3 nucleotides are TGTGCCAGCAGTTCAGGGACAGGAGAGACCCAGTACTTC. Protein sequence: CASSSGTGETQYF.

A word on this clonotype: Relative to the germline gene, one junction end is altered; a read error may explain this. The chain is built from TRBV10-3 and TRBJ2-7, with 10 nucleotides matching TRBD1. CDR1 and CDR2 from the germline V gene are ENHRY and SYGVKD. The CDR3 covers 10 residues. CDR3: CATGTGARRF. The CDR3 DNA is TGTGCCACCGGGACAGGGGCTCGTCGCTTC.

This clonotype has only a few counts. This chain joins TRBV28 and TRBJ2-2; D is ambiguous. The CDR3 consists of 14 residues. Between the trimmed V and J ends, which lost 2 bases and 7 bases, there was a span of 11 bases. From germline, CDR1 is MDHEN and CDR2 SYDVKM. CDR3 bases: TGTGCCAGCAGTTTAGGTCCTAGATACGGGGAGCTGTTTTTT. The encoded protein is CASSLGPRYGELFF.

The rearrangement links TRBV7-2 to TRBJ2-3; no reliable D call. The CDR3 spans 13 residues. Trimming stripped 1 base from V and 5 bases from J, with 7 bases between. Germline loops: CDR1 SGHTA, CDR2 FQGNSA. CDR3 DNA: TGTGCCAGCAGCTTAGTTCTACAAGATACGCAGTATTTT. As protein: CASSLVLQDTQYF.

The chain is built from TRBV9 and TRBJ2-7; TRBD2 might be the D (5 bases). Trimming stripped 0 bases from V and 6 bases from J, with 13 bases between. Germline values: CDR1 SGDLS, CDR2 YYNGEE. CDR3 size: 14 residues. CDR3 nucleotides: TGTGCCAGCAGCGTAGCCAGCGGAAGCTCCGAGCAGTACTTC. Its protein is CASSVASGSSEQYF.

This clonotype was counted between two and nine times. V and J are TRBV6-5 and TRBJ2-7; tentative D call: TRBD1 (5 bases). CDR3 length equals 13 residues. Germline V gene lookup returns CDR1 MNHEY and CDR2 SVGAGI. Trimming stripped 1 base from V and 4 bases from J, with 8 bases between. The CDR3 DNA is TGTGCCAGCAGTTACTTACCAGGGTACGAGCAGTACTTC. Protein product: CASSYLPGYEQYF.

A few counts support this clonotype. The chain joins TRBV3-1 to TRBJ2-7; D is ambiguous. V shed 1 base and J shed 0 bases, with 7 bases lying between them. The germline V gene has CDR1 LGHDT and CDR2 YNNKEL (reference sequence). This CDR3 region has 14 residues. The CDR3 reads CASSQGASSYEQYF. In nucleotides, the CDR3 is TGTGCCAGCAGCCAAGGGGCCAGCTCCTACGAGCAGTACTTC.

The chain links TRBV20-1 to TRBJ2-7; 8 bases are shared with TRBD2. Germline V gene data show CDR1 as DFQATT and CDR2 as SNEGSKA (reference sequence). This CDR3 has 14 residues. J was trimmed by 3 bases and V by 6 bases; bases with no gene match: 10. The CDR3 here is CSASSGSRGYEQYF. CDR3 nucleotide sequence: TGCAGTGCATCAAGCGGGAGCAGGGGCTACGAGCAGTACTTC.

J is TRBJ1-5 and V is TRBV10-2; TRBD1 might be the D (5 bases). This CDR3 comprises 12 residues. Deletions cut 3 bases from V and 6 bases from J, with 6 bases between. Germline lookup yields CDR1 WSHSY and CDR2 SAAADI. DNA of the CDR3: TGCGCCAGCAGTGACAGGGTTCAGCCCCAGCATTTT. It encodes CASSDRVQPQHF.

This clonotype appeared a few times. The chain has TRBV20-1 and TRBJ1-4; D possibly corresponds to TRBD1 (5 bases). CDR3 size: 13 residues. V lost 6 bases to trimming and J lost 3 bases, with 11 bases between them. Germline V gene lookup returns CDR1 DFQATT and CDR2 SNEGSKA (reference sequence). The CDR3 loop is CSASGTSNEKLFF. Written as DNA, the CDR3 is TGCAGTGCCTCCGGGACTTCTAATGAAAAACTGTTTTTT.

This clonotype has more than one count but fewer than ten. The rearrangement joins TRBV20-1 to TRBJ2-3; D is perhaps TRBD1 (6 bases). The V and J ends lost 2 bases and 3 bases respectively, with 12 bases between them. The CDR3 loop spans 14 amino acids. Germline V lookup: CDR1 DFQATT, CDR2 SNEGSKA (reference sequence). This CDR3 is CSARQGTKTDTQYF. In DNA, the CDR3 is TGCAGTGCTAGACAGGGGACGAAGACAGATACGCAGTATTTT.

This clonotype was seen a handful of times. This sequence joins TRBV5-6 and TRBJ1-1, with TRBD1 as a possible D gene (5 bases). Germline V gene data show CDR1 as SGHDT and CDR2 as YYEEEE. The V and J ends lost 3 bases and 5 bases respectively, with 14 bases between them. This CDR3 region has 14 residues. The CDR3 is CASSSREWGTEAFF. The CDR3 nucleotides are TGTGCCAGCAGCTCCAGGGAATGGGGGACTGAAGCTTTCTTT.

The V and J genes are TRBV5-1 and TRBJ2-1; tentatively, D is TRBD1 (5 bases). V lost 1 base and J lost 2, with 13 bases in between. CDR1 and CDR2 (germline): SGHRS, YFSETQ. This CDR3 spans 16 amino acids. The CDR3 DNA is TGCGCCAGCAGCTTGAGTTCGGCAGGGCCCTACAATGAGCAGTTCTTC. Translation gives CASSLSSAGPYNEQFF.

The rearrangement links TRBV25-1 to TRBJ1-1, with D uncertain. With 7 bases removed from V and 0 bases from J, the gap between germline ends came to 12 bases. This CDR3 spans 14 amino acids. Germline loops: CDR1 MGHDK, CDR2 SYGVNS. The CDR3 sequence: CASKESGLNTEAFF. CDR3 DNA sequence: TGTGCCAGCAAGGAGTCTGGGTTGAACACTGAAGCTTTCTTT.

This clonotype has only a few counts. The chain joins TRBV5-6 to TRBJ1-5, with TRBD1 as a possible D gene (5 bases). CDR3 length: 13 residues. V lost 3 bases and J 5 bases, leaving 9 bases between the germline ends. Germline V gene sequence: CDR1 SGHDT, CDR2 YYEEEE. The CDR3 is CASSWGGYQPQHF. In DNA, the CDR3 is TGTGCCAGCAGCTGGGGCGGTTATCAGCCCCAGCATTTT. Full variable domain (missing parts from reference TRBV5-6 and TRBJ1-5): DAGVTQSPTHLIKTRGQQVTLRCSPKSGHDTVSWYQQALGQGPQFIFQYYEEEERQRGNFPDRFSGHQFPNYSSELNVNALLLGDSALYLCASSWGGYQPQHFGDGTRLSIL.

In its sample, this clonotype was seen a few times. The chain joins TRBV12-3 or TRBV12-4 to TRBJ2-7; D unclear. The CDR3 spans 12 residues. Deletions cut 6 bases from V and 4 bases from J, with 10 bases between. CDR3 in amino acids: CASSRYVYEQYF. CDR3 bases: TGTGCCAGCAGCCGTTACGTATACGAGCAGTACTTC.